This is a list of T cell receptor beta chains from one sample in a study of OX40 agonist ivuxolimab in advanced cancers. The repertoire was sequenced with immunoSEQ multiplex PCR; TCRdb's copy has only in-frame clones and lacks some. The sample carries just under 75,000 clones, roughly 90% recorded once. This sample comprised CD4+ or CD8+ T cells sorted from blood, obtained in a trial of the OX40 agonist ivuxolimab. All receptors come from an adult with an advanced solid tumor such as melanoma, head and neck, liver or kidney cancer. Each CDR3 is given with its conserved first and last residue. Each record gives: clone size, J gene, V gene, D gene, CDR3 protein, CDR3 DNA. A D gene is named only where the DNA matches it firmly. Size tells how often a clone was seen (once, few, many) or the class of an expanded clone, and some rows leave it out.

>.|TRBJ2-7|TRBV7-8|.
CASSPGTPTTYEQYF
TGTGCCAGCAGCCCGGGGACACCGACGACCTACGAGCAGTACTTC
>.|TRBJ1-4|TRBV18|.
CASSRVNFGEATNEKLFF
TGTGCCAGCTCACGAGTGAATTTTGGTGAAGCAACTAATGAAAAACTGTTTTTT
>.|TRBJ1-1|TRBV29-1|.
CSARTQGNTEAFF
TGCAGCGCAAGGACCCAGGGAAACACTGAAGCTTTCTTT
>.|TRBJ2-5|TRBV7-2|TRBD2
CASSSGGGLRTQYF
TGTGCCAGCAGTAGCGGGGGAGGGTTGCGGACCCAGTACTTC
>.|TRBJ2-1|TRBV14|.
CASSPLQTSYNEQFF
TGTGCCAGCAGTCCCCTCCAGACTAGCTACAATGAGCAGTTCTTC
>.|TRBJ2-5|TRBV19|TRBD2
CASSWTSGRQETQYF
TGTGCCAGTAGTTGGACTAGCGGGCGCCAAGAGACCCAGTACTTC
>.|TRBJ2-1|TRBV21-1|.
CASSKVRVSSGRANEQFF
TGTGCCAGCAGCAAAGTAAGAGTGTCAAGCGGGAGGGCCAATGAGCAGTTCTTC
>once|TRBJ1-1|TRBV7-9|TRBD1
CASLGQMMNTEAFF
TGTGCCAGCTTGGGACAGATGATGAACACTGAAGCTTTCTTT
>.|TRBJ2-2|TRBV5-1|.
CASSLGRRPSSPNTGELFF
TGCGCCAGCAGCTTGGGTCGCAGGCCCTCTTCCCCAAACACCGGGGAGCTGTTTTTT
>.|TRBJ2-6|TRBV19|.
CASSTDRPPGANVLTF
TGTGCCAGTAGTACTGACAGGCCTCCCGGGGCCAACGTCCTGACTTTC
>.|TRBJ1-3|TRBV19|.
CASRRPRSGNTIYF
TGTGCCAGTAGAAGACCAAGATCTGGAAACACCATATATTTT
>.|TRBJ2-1|TRBV29-1|.
CSEGDAEQFF
TGCAGCGAGGGCGACGCTGAGCAGTTCTTC